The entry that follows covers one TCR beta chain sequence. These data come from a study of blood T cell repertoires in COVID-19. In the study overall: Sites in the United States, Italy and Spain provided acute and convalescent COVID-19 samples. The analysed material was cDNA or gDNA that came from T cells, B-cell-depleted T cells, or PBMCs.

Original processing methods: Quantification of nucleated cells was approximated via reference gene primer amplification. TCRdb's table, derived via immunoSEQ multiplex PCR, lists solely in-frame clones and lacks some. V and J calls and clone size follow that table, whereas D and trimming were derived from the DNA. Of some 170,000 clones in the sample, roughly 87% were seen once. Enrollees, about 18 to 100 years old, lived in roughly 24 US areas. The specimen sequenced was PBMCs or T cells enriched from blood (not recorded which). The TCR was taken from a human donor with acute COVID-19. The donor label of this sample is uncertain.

This CDR3 reads CASYKGSGETTKQYF. The CDR3 DNA reads TGTGCCAGCTATAAAGGCAGCGGGGAAACTACCAAACAGTACTTC. This sequence joins TRBV6-5 and TRBJ2-7, with 7 positions matching TRBD2. This CDR3 comprises 15 residues. Germline V lookup: CDR1 MNHEY, CDR2 SVGAGI. With V trimmed by 8 bases and J by 10 bases, 20 bases remained unmatched.